The entry below describes one T cell receptor beta chain. This specimen includes other DNA sequences encoding the same CDR3. The CDR3 contains 13 residues. The germline gives CDR1 ENHRY, CDR2 SYGVKD. The V gene end was trimmed by 4 bases and the J gene end by 3 bases; junction bases not matched to a gene: 1. The data stem from a study of blood T cell repertoires in COVID-19. Study overall: Both acute and convalescent COVID-19 samples were obtained from the United States, Italy and Spain. Nucleic acid was either cDNA or gDNA, and it came from T cells, B-cell-depleted T cells, or PBMCs.

Original methodology: Quantification of nucleated cells was approximated via reference gene primer amplification. The repertoire was sequenced with immunoSEQ multiplex PCR; TCRdb's copy has only in-frame clones and lacks some. The V and J calls and clone size come from that table; D and trimming were worked out from the DNA. The data contain tens of thousands of clones, roughly 87% of them singletons. This TCR came from a man older than 75 in a cohort sampled during active COVID-19. The chain carries TRBV10-3 and TRBJ1-1, with 8 bases lining up with TRBD1. Sequencing input: peripheral blood. CDR3 sequence: CAISGGQDTEAFF. CDR3 sequence (DNA): TGTGCCATCAGTGGGGGACAGGACACTGAAGCTTTCTTT.